This TCR beta chain was retrieved from a study of T cells in Graves' hyperthyroidism and ophthalmopathy. Study as a whole: Peripheral blood specimens were obtained at initial diagnosis, prior to any treatment. Study-level points and caveats: Among clonotypes expanded in thyroid above 0.001, most were also found in blood.

In this sample, this clonotype turned up many times. Its antigen is unknown. Amplification of TCR beta CDR3 regions was performed using RNA transcripts as template. TCR CDR3 underwent first-round RT-PCR with the HTBI primer set. TCRdb independently ran MiXCR on the multiplex PCR reads; one entry per CDR3 protein. The profile shows about 290,000 distinct CDR3 sequences, about 18% of them singletons. Disease duration was under 3 months in the ophthalmopathy patients, who also had a Clinical Activity Score of at least 3 and a NOSPECS grade of at least 4. The CDR3 contains 16 residues. V trimming: 7 bases; J trimming: 3 bases; junction bases outside the gene matches: 11. Germline values: CDR1 MNHEY, CDR2 SMNVEV (reference sequence).

The chain is built from TRBV27 and TRBJ2-7, with 11 bases aligning to TRBD2. This TCR came from a woman aged 55-69 years with Graves' ophthalmopathy. Sequenced material: blood. The CDR3 here is CASMKRTGTSGYEQYF. CDR3 DNA: TGTGCCAGCATGAAGCGAACCGGGACTAGCGGCTACGAGCAGTACTTC.